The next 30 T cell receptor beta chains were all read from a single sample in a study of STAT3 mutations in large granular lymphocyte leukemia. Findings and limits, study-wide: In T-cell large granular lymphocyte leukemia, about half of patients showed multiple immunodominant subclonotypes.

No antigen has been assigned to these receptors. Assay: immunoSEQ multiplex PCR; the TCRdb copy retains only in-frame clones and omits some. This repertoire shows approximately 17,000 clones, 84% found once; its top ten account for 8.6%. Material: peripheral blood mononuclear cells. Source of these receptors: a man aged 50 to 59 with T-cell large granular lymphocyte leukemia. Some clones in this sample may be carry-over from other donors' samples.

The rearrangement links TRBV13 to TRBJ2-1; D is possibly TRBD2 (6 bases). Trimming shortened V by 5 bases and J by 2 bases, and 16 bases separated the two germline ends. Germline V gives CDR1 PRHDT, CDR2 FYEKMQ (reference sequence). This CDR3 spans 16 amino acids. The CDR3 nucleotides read TGTGCCAGCAGCCCGGGGGTTCGTAGCCCCTACAATGAGCAGTTCTTC. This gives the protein CASSPGVRSPYNEQFF.

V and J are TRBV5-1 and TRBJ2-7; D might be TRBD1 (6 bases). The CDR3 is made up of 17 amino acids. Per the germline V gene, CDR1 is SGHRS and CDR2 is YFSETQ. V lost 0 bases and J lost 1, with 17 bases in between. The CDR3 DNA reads TGCGCCAGCAGCTTGGGCGGTCTAGGGGGTGGATCCTACGAGCAGTACTTC. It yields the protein CASSLGGLGGGSYEQYF.

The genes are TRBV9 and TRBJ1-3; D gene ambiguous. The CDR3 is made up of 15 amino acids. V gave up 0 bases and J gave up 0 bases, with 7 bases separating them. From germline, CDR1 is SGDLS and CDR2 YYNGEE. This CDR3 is CASSVGSISGNTIYF. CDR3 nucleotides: TGTGCCAGCAGCGTAGGATCCATCTCTGGAAACACCATATATTTT. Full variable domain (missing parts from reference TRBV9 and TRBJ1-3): DSGVTQTPKHLITATGQRVTLRCSPRSGDLSVYWYQQSLDQGLQFLIQYYNGEERAKGNILERFSAQQFPDLHSELNLSSLELGDSALYFCASSVGSISGNTIYFGEGSWLTVV.

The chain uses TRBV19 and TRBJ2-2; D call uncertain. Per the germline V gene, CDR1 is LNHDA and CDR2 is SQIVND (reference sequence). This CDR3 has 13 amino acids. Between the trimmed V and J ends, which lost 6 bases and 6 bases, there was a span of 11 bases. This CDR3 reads CASSPRVAGELFF. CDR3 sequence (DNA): TGTGCCAGTAGCCCCCGGGTGGCCGGGGAGCTGTTTTTT.

DNA for the CDR3: TGCGCCAGCAGCGGGGACTTCTACGAGCAGTACTTC. Protein sequence: CASSGDFYEQYF. The chain uses TRBV5-1 and TRBJ2-7, with D tentatively TRBD2 (6 bases). The CDR3 has 12 residues. Germline V gene data show CDR1 as SGHRS and CDR2 as YFSETQ. Trimming took off 4 bases at V and 3 bases at J, with 8 bases between the two ends.

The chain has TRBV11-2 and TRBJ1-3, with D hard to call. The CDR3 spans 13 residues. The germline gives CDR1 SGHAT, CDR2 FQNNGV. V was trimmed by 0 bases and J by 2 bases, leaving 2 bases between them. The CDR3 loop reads CASSLETGNTIYF. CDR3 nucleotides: TGTGCCAGCAGCTTAGAGACTGGAAACACCATATATTTT.

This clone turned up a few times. The CDR3 bases are TGTGCCAGCTCCCCTACGGAGGCTGAAGCTTTCTTT. Translation gives CASSPTEAEAFF. J is TRBJ1-1 and V is TRBV18; D not certain. Per the germline V gene, CDR1 is KGHSH and CDR2 is LQKENI. V shed 6 bases and J shed 6 bases, with 11 bases lying between them. The CDR3 runs to 12 residues.

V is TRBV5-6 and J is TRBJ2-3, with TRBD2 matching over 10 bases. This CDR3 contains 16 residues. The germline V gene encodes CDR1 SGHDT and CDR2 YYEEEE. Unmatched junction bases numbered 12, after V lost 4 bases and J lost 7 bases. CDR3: CASSPTRTSGFYTQYF. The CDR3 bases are TGTGCCAGCAGCCCTACGAGGACTAGCGGTTTCTATACGCAGTATTTT. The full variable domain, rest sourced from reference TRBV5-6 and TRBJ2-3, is DAGVTQSPTHLIKTRGQQVTLRCSPKSGHDTVSWYQQALGQGPQFIFQYYEEEERQRGNFPDRFSGHQFPNYSSELNVNALLLGDSALYLCASSPTRTSGFYTQYFGPGTRLTVL.

The CDR3 coding sequence is TGCGCCAGCTCGTCCACTATGGTTTTGAACACCGGGGAGCTGTTTTTT. This codes for CASSSTMVLNTGELFF. The chain employs TRBV5-1 and TRBJ2-2; D remains ambiguous. CDR1 and CDR2 from the germline V gene are SGHRS and YFSETQ. The germline V and J ends were trimmed by 7 bases and 1 base, with 17 bases remaining between them. CDR3 size: 16 residues.

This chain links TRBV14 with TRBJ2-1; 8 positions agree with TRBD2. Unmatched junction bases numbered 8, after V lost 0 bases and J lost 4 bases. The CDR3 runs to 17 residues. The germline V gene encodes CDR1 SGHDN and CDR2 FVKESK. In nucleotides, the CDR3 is TGTGCCAGCAGCCAAGACATAACTAGCGGCATTTACAATGAGCAGTTCTTC. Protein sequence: CASSQDITSGIYNEQFF.

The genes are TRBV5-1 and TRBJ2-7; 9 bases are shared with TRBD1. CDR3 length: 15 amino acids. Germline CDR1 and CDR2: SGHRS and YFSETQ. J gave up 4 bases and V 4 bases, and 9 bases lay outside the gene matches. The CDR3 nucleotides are TGCGCCAGCAGCGACAGGGGACAGGGTGGGTACGAGCAGTACTTC. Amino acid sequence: CASSDRGQGGYEQYF.

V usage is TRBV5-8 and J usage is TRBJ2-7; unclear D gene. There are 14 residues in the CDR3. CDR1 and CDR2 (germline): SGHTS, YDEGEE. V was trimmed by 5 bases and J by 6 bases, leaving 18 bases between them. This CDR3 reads CASSRGPAPAEQYF. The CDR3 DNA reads TGTGCCAGCAGTCGCGGACCGGCCCCCGCCGAGCAGTACTTC.

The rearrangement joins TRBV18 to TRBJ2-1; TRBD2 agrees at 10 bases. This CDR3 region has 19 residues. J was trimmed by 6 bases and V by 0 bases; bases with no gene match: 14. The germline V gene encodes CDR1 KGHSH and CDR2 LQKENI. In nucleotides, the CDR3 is TGTGCCAGCTCACCACCAATTAGCATTAGACTAGCGGGTTTCAATGAGCAGTTCTTC. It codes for CASSPPISIRLAGFNEQFF.

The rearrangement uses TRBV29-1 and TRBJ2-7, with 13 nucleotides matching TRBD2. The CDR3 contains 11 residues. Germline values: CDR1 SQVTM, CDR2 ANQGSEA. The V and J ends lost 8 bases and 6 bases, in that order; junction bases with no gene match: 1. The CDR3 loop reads CSTSGGAEQYF. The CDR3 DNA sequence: TGCAGCACTAGCGGGGGGGCCGAGCAGTACTTC.

This chain's CDR3 is CASSPLGQSGSGNTIYF. The CDR3 DNA is TGTGCCAGCTCACCACTGGGACAGTCGGGGTCTGGAAACACCATATATTTT. This chain uses TRBV18 with TRBJ1-3; 7 bases agree with TRBD1. CDR3 size: 17 residues. Germline V lookup: CDR1 KGHSH, CDR2 LQKENI. Germline trimming cut 1 base from V and 1 base from J; bases unmatched to any gene: 7.

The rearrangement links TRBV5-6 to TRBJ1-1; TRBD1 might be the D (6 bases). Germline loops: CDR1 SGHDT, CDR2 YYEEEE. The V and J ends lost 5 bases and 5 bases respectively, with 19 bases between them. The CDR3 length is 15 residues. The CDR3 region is CASRGTGQGKTEAFF. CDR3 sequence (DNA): TGTGCCAGCAGGGGTACTGGGCAGGGGAAGACTGAAGCTTTCTTT.

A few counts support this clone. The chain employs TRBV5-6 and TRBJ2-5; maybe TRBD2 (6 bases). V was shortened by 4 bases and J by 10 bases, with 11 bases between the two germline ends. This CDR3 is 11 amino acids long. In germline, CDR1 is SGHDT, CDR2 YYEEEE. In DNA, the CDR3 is TGTGCCAGCAGCAGTGGAGGGCACCAGTACTTC. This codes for CASSSGGHQYF. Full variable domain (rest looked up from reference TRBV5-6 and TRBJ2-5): DAGVTQSPTHLIKTRGQQVTLRCSPKSGHDTVSWYQQALGQGPQFIFQYYEEEERQRGNFPDRFSGHQFPNYSSELNVNALLLGDSALYLCASSSGGHQYFGPGTRLLVL.

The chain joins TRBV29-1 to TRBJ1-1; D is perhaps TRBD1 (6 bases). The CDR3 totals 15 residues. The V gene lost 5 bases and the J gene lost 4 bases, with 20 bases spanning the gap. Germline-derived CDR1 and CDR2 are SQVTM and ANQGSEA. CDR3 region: CSVHQHAGGVTEAFF. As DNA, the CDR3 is TGCAGCGTTCACCAACACGCGGGGGGCGTCACTGAAGCTTTCTTT.

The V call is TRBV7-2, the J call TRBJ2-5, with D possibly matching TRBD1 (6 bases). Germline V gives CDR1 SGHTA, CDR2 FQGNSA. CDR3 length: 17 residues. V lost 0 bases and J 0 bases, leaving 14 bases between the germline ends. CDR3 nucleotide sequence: TGTGCCAGCAGCTTAGCGCCGACAGGAAGGTACCAAGAGACCCAGTACTTC. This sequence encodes CASSLAPTGRYQETQYF.

The CDR3 loop reads CASSSRPFSEQYF. The CDR3 bases are TGTGCCAGCAGCTCTAGACCCTTTTCCGAGCAGTACTTC. The chain combines TRBV6-4 with TRBJ2-7, with unresolved D. Trimming pared 6 bases from V and 6 bases from J, leaving 15 bases between. The CDR3 covers 13 residues. Germline V gene sequence: CDR1 MRHNA, CDR2 SNTAGT.

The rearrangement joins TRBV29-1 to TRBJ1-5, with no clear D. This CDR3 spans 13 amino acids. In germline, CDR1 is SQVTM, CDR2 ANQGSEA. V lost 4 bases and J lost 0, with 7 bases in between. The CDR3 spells CSVVLHSNQPQHF. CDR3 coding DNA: TGCAGCGTTGTTCTCCATAGCAATCAGCCCCAGCATTTT. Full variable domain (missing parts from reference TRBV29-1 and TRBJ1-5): SAVISQKPSRDICQRGTSLTIQCQVDSQVTMMFWYRQQPGQSLTLIATANQGSEATYESGFVIDKFPISRPNLTFSTLTVSNMSPEDSSIYLCSVVLHSNQPQHFGDGTRLSIL.

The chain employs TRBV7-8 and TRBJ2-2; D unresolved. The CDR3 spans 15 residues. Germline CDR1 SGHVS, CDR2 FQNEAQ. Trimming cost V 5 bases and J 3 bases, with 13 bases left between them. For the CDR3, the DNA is TGTGCCAGCAGCCCTCTGGGCACCGACACCGGGGAGCTGTTTTTT. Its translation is CASSPLGTDTGELFF. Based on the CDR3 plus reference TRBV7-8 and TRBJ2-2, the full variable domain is GAGVSQSPRYKVAKRGQDVALRCDPISGHVSLFWYQQALGQGPEFLTYFQNEAQLDKSGLPSDRFFAERPEGSVSTLKIQRTQQEDSAVYLCASSPLGTDTGELFFGEGSRLTVL.

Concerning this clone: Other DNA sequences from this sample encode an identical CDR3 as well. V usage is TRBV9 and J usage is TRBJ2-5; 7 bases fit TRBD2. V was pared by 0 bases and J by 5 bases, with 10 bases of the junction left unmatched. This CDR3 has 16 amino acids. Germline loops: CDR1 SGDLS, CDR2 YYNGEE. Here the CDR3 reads CASSVAPGRGQETQYF. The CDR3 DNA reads TGTGCCAGCAGCGTAGCCCCAGGGAGGGGCCAGGAGACCCAGTACTTC.

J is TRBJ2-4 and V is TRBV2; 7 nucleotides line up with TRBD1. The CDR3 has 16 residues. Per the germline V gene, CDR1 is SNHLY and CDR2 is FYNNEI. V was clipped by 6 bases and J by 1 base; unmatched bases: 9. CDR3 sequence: CASRLQTGAAKNIQYF. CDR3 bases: TGTGCCAGCAGGCTCCAAACAGGGGCTGCCAAAAACATTCAGTACTTC.

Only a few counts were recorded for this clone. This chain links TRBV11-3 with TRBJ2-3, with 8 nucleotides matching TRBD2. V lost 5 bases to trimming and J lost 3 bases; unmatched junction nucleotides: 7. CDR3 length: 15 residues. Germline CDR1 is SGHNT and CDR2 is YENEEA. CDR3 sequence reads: CASSPLAGITDTQYF. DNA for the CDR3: TGTGCCAGCAGCCCCCTAGCGGGTATAACAGATACGCAGTATTTT.

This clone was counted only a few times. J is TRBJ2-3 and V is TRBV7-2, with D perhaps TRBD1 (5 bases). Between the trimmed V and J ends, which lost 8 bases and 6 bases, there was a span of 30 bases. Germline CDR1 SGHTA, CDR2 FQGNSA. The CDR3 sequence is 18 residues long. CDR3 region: CASGPFVGIYRRKDTQYF. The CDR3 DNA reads TGTGCCAGCGGACCGTTCGTTGGGATTTACAGGCGGAAGGATACGCAGTATTTT. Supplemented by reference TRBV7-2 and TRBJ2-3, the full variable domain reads GAGVSQSPSNKVTEKGKDVELRCDPISGHTALYWYRQSLGQGLEFLIYFQGNSAPDKSGLPSDRFSAERTGGSVSTLTIQRTQQEDSAVYLCASGPFVGIYRRKDTQYFGPGTRLTVL.

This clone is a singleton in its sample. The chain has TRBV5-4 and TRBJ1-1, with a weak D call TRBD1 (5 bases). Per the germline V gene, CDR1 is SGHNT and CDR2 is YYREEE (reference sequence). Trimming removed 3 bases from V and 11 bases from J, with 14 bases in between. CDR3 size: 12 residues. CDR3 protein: CASSSLTNRAFF. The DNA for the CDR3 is TGTGCCAGCAGCTCACTGACCAACAGGGCTTTCTTT. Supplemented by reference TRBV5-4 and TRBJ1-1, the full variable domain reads ETGVTQSPTHLIKTRGQQVTLRCSSQSGHNTVSWYQQALGQGPQFIFQYYREEENGRGNFPPRFSGLQFPNYSSELNVNALELDDSALYLCASSSLTNRAFFGQGTRLTVV.

CDR3 sequence: CASSRGTPDSGANVLTF. In nucleotides, the CDR3 is TGTGCCAGCAGTCGAGGGACTCCCGACTCTGGGGCCAACGTCCTGACTTTC. V gene TRBV7-9 combines with J gene TRBJ2-6, with D possibly matching TRBD2 (6 bases). The V end was cut by 6 bases, the J end by 0 bases, with 15 bases between. Per germline, CDR1 SEHNR and CDR2 FQNEAQ (reference sequence). This CDR3 has 17 amino acids.

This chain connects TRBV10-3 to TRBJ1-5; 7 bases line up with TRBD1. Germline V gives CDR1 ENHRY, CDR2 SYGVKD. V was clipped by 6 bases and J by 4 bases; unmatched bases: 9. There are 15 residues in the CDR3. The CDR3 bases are TGTGCCATCAGCTCTTCCCAGGGGGGGAATCAGCCCCAGCATTTT. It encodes CAISSSQGGNQPQHF.

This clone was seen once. This chain's CDR3 is CSAGTDRTYEQYF. CDR3 in DNA: TGCAGCGCAGGGACGGACCGAACCTACGAGCAGTACTTC. The V gene is TRBV29-1, the J gene TRBJ2-7; D possibly uses TRBD1 or TRBD2 (5 bases each). Between the trimmed V and J ends, which lost 7 bases and 2 bases, there was a span of 15 bases. Per the germline V gene, CDR1 is SQVTM and CDR2 is ANQGSEA. CDR3 length: 13 residues.